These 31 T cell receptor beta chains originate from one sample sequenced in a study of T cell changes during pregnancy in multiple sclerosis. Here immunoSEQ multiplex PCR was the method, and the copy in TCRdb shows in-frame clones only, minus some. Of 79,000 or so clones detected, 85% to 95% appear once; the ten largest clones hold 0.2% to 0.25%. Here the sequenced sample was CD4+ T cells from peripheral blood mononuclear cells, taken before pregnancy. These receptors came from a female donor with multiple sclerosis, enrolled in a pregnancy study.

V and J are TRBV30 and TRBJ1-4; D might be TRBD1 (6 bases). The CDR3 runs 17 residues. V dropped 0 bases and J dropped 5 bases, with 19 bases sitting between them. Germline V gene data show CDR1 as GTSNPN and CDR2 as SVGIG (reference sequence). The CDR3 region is CAWSVLGSAGTNEKLFF. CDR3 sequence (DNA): TGTGCCTGGAGTGTACTCGGCTCGGCAGGGACAAATGAAAAACTGTTTTTT.

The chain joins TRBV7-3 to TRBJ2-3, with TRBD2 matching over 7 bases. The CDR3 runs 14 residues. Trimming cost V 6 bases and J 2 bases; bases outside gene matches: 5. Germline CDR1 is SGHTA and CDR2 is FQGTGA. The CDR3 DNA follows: TGTGCCAGCAGTCCAGCGGGGCTCACAGATACGCAGTATTTT. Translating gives CASSPAGLTDTQYF.

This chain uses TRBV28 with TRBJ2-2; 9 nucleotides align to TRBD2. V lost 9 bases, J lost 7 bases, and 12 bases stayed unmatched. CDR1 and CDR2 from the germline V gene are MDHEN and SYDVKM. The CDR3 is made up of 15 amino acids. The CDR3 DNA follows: TGTGCCAGTGTAGGTCCTAGCGGGATGAGCGGGGAGCTGTTTTTT. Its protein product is CASVGPSGMSGELFF.

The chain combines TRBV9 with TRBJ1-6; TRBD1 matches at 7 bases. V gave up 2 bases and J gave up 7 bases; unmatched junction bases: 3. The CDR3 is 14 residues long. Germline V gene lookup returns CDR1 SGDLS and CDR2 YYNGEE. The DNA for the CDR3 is TGTGCCAGCAGCGTTATGACAGGGAATTCACCCCTCCACTTT. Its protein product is CASSVMTGNSPLHF.

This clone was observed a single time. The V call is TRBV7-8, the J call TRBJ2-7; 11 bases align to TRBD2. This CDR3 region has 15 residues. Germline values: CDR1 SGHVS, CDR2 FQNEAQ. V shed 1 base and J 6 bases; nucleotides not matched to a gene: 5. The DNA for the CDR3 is TGTGCCAGCAGCTTAGGTCTAGCGGGAGGCTTCGAGCAGTACTTC. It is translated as CASSLGLAGGFEQYF.

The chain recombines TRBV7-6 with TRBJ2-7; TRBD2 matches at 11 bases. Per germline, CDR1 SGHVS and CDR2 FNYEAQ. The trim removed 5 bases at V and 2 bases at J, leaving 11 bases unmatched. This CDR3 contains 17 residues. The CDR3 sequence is CASSQNTGTSGTYEQYF. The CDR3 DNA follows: TGTGCCAGCAGCCAAAACACCGGGACTAGCGGTACCTACGAGCAGTACTTC. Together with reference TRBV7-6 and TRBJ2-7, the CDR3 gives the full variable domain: GAGVSQSPRYKVTKRGQDVALRCDPISGHVSLYWYRQALGQGPEFLTYFNYEAQQDKSGLPNDRFSAERPEGSISTLTIQRTEQRDSAMYRCASSQNTGTSGTYEQYFGPGTRLTVT.

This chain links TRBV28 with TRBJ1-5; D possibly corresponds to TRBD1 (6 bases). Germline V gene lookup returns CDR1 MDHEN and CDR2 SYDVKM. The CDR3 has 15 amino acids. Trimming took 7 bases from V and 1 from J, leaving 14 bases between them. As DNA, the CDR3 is TGTGCCAGCAAGGACAGAAACCGAAGCAATCAGCCCCAGCATTTT. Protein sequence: CASKDRNRSNQPQHF.

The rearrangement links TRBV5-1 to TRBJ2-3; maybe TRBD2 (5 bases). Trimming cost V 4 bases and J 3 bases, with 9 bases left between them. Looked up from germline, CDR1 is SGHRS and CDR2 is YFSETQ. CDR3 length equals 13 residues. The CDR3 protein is CASSNRGTDTQYF. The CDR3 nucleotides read TGCGCCAGCAGCAACCGGGGAACAGATACGCAGTATTTT. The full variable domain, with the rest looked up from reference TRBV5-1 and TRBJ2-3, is KAGVTQTPRYLIKTRGQQVTLSCSPISGHRSVSWYQQTPGQGLQFLFEYFSETQRNKGNFPGRFSGRQFSNSRSEMNVSTLELGDSALYLCASSNRGTDTQYFGPGTRLTVL.

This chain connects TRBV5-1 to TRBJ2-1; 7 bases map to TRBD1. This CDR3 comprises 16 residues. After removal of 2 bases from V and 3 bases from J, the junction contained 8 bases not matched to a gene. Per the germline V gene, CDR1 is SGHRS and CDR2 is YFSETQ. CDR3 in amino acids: CASSFGRDRFYNEQFF. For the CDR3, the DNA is TGCGCCAGCAGCTTCGGCCGGGACAGATTCTACAATGAGCAGTTCTTC.

For the CDR3, the DNA is TGTGCCAGCAGCTGGACGACCGGGACAGGTTCCGCGAACACCGGGGAGCTGTTTTTT. This gives the protein CASSWTTGTGSANTGELFF. This sequence joins TRBV7-9 and TRBJ2-2, with TRBD1 matching 8 bases. Germline CDR1 reads SEHNR; CDR2 reads FQNEAQ (reference sequence). Trimming at V came to 4 bases and at J to 0 bases, leaving 13 bases not matched to a gene. The CDR3 spans 19 residues.

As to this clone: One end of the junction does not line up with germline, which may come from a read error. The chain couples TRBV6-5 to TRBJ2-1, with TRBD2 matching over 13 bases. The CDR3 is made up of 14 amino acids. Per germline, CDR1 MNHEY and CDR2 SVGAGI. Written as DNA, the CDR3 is TGTGCCAGCAGTCAAGGACTAGCGGGAGCTGCCCGCATCTTC. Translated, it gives CASSQGLAGAARIF.

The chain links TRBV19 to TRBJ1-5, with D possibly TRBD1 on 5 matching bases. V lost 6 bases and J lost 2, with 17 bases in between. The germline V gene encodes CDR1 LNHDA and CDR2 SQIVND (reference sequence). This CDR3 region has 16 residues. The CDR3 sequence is CASSPLARVGNQPQHF. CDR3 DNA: TGTGCCAGTAGCCCCTTGGCCAGGGTCGGCAATCAGCCCCAGCATTTT.

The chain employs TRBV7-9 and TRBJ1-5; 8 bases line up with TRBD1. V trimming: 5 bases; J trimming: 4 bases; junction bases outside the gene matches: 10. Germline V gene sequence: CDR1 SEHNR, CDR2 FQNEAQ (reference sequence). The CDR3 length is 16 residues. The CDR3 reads CASSRVGQELNQPQHF. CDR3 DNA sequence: TGTGCCAGCAGCCGTGTGGGACAGGAACTTAATCAGCCCCAGCATTTT.

This CDR3 reads CASSRQGGGNQPQHF. The CDR3 DNA is TGTGCCAGCAGCCGACAAGGCGGGGGCAATCAGCCCCAGCATTTT. The rearrangement uses TRBV6-5 and TRBJ1-5; no definite D call. The CDR3 is 15 residues long. The V end lost 6 bases, the J end lost 2 bases, and 14 bases lay between the germline ends. Germline CDR1 and CDR2: MNHEY and SVGAGI.

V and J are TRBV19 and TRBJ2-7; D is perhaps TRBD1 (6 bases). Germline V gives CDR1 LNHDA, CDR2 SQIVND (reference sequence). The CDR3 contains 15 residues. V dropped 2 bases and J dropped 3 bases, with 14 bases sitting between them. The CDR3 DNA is TGTGCCAGTAGTATATCCTACGGACAGTTCTACGAGCAGTACTTC. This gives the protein CASSISYGQFYEQYF.

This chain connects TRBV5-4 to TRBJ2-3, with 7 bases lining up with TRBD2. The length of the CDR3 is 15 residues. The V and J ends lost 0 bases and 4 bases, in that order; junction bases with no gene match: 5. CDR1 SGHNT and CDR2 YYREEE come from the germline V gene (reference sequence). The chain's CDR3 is CASSLERGNADTQYF. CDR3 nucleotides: TGTGCCAGCAGCTTGGAGCGGGGTAATGCAGATACGCAGTATTTT.

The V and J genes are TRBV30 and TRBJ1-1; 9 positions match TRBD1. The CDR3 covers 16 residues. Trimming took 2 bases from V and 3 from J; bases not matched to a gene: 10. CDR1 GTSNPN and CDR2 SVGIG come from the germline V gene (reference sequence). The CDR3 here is CAWSQNPGQGYTEAFF. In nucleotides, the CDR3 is TGTGCCTGGAGTCAAAATCCGGGACAGGGTTACACTGAAGCTTTCTTT.

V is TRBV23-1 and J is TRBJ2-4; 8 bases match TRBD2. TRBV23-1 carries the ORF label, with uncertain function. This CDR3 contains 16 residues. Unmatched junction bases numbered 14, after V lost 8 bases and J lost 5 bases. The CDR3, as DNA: TGCGCCAGCGCCCAGGAGAAGGGACTAGTAGAAAACATTCAGTACTTC. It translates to CASAQEKGLVENIQYF.

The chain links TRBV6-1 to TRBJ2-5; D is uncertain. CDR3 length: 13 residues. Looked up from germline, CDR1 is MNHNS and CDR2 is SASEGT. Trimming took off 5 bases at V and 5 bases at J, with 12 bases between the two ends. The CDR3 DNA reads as TGTGCCAGCAGTCCGACCGAGGCCGAGACCCAGTACTTC. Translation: CASSPTEAETQYF.

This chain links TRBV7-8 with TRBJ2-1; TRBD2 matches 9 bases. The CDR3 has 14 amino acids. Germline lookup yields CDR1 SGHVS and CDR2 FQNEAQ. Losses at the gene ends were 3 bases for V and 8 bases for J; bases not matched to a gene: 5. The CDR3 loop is CASSFGASGDEQFF. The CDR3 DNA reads TGTGCCAGCAGCTTCGGTGCTAGCGGGGATGAGCAGTTCTTC.

The CDR3 sequence: CASSPRDRVTEAFF. CDR3 sequence (DNA): TGTGCCAGCAGTCCGAGGGACAGGGTCACTGAAGCTTTCTTT. The chain joins TRBV27 to TRBJ1-1, with 9 bases fitting TRBD1. CDR1 and CDR2 (germline): MNHEY, SMNVEV (reference sequence). CDR3 size: 14 residues. The junction had 5 bases not matched to a gene; V was cut back by 5 bases and J by 4 bases.

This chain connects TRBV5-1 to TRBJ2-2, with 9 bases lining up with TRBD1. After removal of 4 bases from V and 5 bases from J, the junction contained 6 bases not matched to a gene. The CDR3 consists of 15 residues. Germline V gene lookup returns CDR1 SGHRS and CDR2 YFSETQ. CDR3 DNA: TGCGCCAGCAGCCGGGACAGGGTCGGGACCGGGGAGCTGTTTTTT. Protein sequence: CASSRDRVGTGELFF.

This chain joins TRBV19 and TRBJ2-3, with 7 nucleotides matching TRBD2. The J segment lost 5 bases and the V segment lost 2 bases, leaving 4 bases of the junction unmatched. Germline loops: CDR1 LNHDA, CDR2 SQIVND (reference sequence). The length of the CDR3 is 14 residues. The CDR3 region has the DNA TGTGCCAGTAGTATACGACTAGCACGAGATACGCAGTATTTT. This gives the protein CASSIRLARDTQYF.

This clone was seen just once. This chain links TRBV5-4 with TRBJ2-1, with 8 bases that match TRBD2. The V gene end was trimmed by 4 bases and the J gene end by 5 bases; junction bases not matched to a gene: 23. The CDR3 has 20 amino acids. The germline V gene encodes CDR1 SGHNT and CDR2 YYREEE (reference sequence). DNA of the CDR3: TGTGCCAGCAGCCACGGAGGAGAAGGGTTCCGTAGCGGGAAAGACAATGAGCAGTTCTTC. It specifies CASSHGGEGFRSGKDNEQFF.

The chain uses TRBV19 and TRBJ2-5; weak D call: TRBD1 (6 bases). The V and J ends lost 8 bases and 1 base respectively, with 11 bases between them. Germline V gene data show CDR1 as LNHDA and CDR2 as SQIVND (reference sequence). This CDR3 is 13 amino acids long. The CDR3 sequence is CASGGHPQETQYF. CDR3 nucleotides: TGTGCCAGTGGGGGACACCCCCAAGAGACCCAGTACTTC.

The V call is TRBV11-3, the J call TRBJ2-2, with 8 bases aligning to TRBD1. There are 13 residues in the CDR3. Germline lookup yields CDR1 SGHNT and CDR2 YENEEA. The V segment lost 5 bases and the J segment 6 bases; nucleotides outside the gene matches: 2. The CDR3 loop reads CASSIQGAGELFF. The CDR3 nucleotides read TGTGCCAGCAGCATACAGGGGGCCGGGGAGCTGTTTTTT. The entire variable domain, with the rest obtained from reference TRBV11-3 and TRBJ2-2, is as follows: EAGVVQSPRYKIIEKKQPVAFWCNPISGHNTLYWYLQNLGQGPELLIRYENEEAVDDSQLPKDRFSAERLKGVDSTLKIQPAELGDSAVYLCASSIQGAGELFFGEGSRLTVL.

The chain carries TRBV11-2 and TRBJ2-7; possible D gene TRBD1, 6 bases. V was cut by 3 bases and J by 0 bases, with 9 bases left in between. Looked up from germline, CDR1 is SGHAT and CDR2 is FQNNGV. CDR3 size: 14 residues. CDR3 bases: TGTGCCAGCAGCTTTACAGGGATCTCCTACGAGCAGTACTTC. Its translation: CASSFTGISYEQYF.

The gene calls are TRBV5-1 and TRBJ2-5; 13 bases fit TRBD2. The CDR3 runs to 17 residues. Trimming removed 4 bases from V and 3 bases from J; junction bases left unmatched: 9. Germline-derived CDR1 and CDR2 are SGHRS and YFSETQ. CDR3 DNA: TGCGCCAGCAGCATCGGACTAGCGGGGGACCTTAAAGAGACCCAGTACTTC. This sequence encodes CASSIGLAGDLKETQYF.

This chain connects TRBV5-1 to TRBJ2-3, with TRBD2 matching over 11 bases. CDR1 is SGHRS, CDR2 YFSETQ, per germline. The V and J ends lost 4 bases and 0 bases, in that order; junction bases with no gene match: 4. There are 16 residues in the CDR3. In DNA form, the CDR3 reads TGCGCCAGCAGCCGTCGGACTAGCGGGAGCACAGATACGCAGTATTTT. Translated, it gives CASSRRTSGSTDTQYF.

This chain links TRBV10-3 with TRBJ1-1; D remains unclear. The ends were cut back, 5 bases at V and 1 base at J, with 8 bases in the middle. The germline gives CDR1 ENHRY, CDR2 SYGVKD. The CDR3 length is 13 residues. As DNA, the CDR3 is TGTGCCATCAGTCCCCGACAGAACACTGAAGCTTTCTTT. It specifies CAISPRQNTEAFF.

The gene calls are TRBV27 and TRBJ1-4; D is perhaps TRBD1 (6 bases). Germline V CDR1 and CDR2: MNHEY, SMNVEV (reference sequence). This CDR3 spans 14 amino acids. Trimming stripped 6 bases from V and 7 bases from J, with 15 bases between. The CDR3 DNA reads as TGTGCCAGCAGAATAACAGGGTTTAGTGAAAAACTGTTTTTT. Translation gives CASRITGFSEKLFF.